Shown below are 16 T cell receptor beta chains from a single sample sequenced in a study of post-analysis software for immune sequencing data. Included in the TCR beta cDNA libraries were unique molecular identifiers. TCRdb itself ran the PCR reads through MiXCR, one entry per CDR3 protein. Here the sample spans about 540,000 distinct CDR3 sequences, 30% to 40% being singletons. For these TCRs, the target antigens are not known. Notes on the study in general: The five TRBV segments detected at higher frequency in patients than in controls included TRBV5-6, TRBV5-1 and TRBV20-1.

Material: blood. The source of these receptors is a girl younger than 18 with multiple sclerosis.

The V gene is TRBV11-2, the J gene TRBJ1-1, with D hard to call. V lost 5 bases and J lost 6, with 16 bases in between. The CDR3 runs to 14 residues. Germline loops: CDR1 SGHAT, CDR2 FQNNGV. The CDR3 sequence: CASSPQRLRAEAFF. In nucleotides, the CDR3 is TGTGCCAGCAGCCCACAAAGGCTGAGGGCTGAAGCTTTCTTT.

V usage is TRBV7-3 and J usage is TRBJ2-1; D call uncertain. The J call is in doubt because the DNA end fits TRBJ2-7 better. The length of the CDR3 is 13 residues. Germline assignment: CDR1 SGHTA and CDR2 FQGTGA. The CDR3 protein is CASSLNPYNEQYF. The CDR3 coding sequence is TGTGCCAGCAGCTTAAACCCCTACAATGAGCAGTACTTC.

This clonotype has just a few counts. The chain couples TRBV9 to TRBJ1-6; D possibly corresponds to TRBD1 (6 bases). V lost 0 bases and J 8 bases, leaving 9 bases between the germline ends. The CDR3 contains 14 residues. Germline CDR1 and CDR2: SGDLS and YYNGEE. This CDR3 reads CASSVDPGDSPLHF. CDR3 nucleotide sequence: TGTGCCAGCAGCGTAGATCCAGGGGATTCACCCCTCCACTTT.

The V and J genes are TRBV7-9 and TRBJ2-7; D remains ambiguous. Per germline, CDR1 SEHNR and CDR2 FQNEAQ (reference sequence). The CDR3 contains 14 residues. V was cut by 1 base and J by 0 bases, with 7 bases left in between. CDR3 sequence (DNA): TGTGCCAGCAGCTTAGGGGAAAGCTCCTACGAGCAGTACTTC. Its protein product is CASSLGESSYEQYF.

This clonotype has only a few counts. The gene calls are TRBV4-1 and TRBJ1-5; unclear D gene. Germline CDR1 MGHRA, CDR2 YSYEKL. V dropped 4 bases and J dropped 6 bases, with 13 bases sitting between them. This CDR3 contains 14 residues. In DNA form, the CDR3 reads TGCGCCAGCAGCCCCAGTCCCGAGGGTCAGCCCCAGCATTTT. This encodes CASSPSPEGQPQHF.

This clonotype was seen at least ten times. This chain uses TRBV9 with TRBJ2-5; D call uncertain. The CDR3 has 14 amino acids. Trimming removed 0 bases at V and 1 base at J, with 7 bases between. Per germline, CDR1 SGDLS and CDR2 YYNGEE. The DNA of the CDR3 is TGTGCCAGCAGCGTAGATCAGTCCCAAGAGACCCAGTACTTC. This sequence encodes CASSVDQSQETQYF. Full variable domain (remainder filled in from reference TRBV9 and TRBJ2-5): DSGVTQTPKHLITATGQRVTLRCSPRSGDLSVYWYQQSLDQGLQFLIQYYNGEERAKGNILERFSAQQFPDLHSELNLSSLELGDSALYFCASSVDQSQETQYFGPGTRLLVL.

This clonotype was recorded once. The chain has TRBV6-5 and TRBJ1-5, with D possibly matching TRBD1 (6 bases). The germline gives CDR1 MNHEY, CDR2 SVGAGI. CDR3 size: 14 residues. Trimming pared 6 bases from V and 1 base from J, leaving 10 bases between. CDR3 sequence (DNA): TGTGCCAGCAGGGAGGGGGGCAGCAATCAGCCCCAGCATTTT. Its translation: CASREGGSNQPQHF.

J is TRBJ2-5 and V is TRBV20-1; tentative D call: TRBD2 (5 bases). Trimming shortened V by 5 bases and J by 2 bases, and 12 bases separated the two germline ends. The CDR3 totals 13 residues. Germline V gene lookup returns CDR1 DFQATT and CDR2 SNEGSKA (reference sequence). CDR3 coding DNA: TGCAGTGCTGCGCCGGGAACTCAAGAGACCCAGTACTTC. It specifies CSAAPGTQETQYF.

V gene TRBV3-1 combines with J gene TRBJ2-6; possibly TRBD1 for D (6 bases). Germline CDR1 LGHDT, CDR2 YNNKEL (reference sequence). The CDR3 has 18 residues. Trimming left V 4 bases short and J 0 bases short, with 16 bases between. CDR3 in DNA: TGTGCCAGCAGCCTCGAGGCAGGGGACCTCTCTGGGGCCAACGTCCTGACTTTC. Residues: CASSLEAGDLSGANVLTF.

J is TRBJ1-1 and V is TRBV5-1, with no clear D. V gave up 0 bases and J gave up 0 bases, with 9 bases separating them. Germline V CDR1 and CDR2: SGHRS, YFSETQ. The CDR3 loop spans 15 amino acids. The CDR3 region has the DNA TGCGCCAGCAGCTTGGTTCAGGATATGAACACTGAAGCTTTCTTT. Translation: CASSLVQDMNTEAFF.

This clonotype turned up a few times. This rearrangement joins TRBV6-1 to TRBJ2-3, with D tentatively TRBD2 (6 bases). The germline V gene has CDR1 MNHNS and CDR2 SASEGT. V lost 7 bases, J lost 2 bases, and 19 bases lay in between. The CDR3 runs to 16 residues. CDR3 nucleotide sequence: TGTGCCAGCAATCGATATAGCGGAGTTCACACAGATACGCAGTATTTT. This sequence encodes CASNRYSGVHTDTQYF.

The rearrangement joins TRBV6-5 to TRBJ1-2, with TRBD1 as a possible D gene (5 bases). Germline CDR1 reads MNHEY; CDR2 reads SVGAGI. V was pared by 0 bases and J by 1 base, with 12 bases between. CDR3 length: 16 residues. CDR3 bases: TGTGCCAGCAGTTACTCGTCTATTGGGGGTAACTATGGCTACACCTTC. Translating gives CASSYSSIGGNYGYTF.

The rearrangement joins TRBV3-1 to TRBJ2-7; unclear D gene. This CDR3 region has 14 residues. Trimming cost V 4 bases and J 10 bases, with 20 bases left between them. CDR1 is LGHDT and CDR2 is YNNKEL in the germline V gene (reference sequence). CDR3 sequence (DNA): TGTGCCAGCAGCCCCCGCATCGTCCAACGGGCCCAGTACTTC. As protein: CASSPRIVQRAQYF.

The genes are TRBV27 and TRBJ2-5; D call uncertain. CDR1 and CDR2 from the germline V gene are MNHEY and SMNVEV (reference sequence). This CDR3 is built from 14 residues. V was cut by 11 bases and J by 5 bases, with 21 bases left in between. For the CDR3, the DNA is TGTGCCGGTACACCTGCCCAGCGAGCGGAGACCCAGTACTTC. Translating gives CAGTPAQRAETQYF.

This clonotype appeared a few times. DNA of the CDR3: TGTGCCAGCAGCATTCGGGGTAGAGACTATGGCTACACCTTC. Its translation is CASSIRGRDYGYTF. The chain links TRBV12-3 or TRBV12-4 to TRBJ1-2; D call uncertain. The CDR3 is made up of 14 amino acids. The V end was cut by 6 bases, the J end by 3 bases, with 14 bases between.

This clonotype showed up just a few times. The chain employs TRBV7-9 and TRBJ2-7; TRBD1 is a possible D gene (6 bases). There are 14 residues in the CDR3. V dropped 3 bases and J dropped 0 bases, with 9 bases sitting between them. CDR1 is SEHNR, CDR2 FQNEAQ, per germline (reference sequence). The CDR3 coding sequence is TGTGCCAGCAGCTTGGGGACATACTCCTACGAGCAGTACTTC. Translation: CASSLGTYSYEQYF.